A single sample gave rise to the 21 T cell receptor beta chains below, sequenced in a study of cytomegalovirus exposure and HLA in healthy donors (dated by TCRdb to about 2017). Library construction relied on the immunoSEQ multiplex PCR assay. For the multiplex PCR, a mixture combining 60 forward primers for TCR Vbeta segments and 13 reverse primers for TCR Jbeta segments was used. This is the immuneACCESS table as TCRdb keeps it, with only in-frame sequences that have V and J called. A part of the clones is gone; compared with another copy, unresolved V genes explain less than half, and the rest is unexplained. The sample table shows under 200,000 clones, and approximately 80% are seen once. The ten largest clones represent approximately 0.8% of the sample. The sample comprised PBMCs. These TCRs come from a woman younger than 30 in good health and CMV-seronegative.

The chain is built from TRBV7-2 and TRBJ2-7; 11 nucleotides match TRBD2. The CDR3 totals 16 residues. V lost 3 bases to trimming and J lost 2 bases; unmatched junction nucleotides: 6. Germline V gene lookup returns CDR1 SGHTA and CDR2 FQGNSA. CDR3 sequence reads: CASSLRGLAETYEQYF. The CDR3 DNA reads as TGTGCCAGCAGCTTGCGGGGACTAGCGGAAACCTACGAGCAGTACTTC.

This clone was recorded only once. The chain links TRBV6-1 to TRBJ2-7; maybe TRBD1 (6 bases). Germline-derived CDR1 and CDR2 are MNHNS and SASEGT. V was cut by 3 bases and J by 12 bases, with 12 bases left in between. CDR3 size: 11 residues. This CDR3 is CASSDTGSRYF. CDR3 nucleotide sequence: TGTGCCAGCAGTGATACAGGGTCACGGTACTTC.

V and J are TRBV6-6 and TRBJ2-1; 10 bases match TRBD2. The CDR3 is 15 residues long. The germline V gene encodes CDR1 MNHNY and CDR2 SVGAGI (reference sequence). Trimming at V came to 3 bases and at J to 5 bases, leaving 4 bases not matched to a gene. The CDR3 nucleotides read TGTGCCAGCAGTTATGAGCGGGAGGGCCACAATGAGCAGTTCTTC. Translating gives CASSYEREGHNEQFF.

The rearrangement links TRBV6-4 to TRBJ2-2; 7 bases are shared with TRBD2. The junction had 7 bases not matched to a gene; V was cut back by 6 bases and J by 0 bases. The CDR3 runs 16 residues. Germline V gene data show CDR1 as MRHNA and CDR2 as SNTAGT. The CDR3 loop reads CASRPRAGTNTGELFF. The CDR3 bases are TGTGCCAGCAGACCCCGAGCGGGAACGAACACCGGGGAGCTGTTTTTT.

The rearrangement links TRBV18 to TRBJ1-2; tentative D call: TRBD1 (5 bases). Germline CDR1 KGHSH, CDR2 LQKENI. V lost 3 bases to trimming and J lost 6 bases, with 20 bases between them. This CDR3 has 16 residues. The CDR3 DNA reads TGTGCCAGCTCACCCTATTCAGACAGTAGGCGCGATGGCTACACCTTC. It specifies CASSPYSDSRRDGYTF.

This chain joins TRBV18 and TRBJ2-1; perhaps TRBD1 as D (5 bases). The CDR3 is made up of 16 amino acids. Germline CDR1 and CDR2: KGHSH and LQKENI. Trimming stripped 4 bases from V and 0 bases from J, with 13 bases between. The CDR3 region is CASSLYLQASYNEQFF. CDR3 nucleotide sequence: TGTGCCAGCTCACTCTATCTACAGGCCTCCTACAATGAGCAGTTCTTC.

The J gene is TRBJ2-1, the V gene TRBV10-3; unclear D gene. The CDR3 covers 13 residues. CDR1 and CDR2 from the germline V gene are ENHRY and SYGVKD. V was pared by 7 bases and J by 6 bases, with 13 bases between. The CDR3 region has the DNA TGTGCCATCAAACAATTCGAGGCCAATGAGCAGTTCTTC. Amino acids: CAIKQFEANEQFF.

V is TRBV11-2 and J is TRBJ2-1; 7 positions agree with TRBD1. The length of the CDR3 is 18 residues. Unmatched junction bases numbered 8, after V lost 0 bases and J lost 0 bases. CDR1 and CDR2 from the germline V gene are SGHAT and FQNNGV. The CDR3 sequence is CASSLDHRGWGSYNEQFF. CDR3 DNA: TGTGCCAGCAGCTTAGACCACAGGGGTTGGGGCTCCTACAATGAGCAGTTCTTC.

This chain uses TRBV6-9 with TRBJ2-7; D is ambiguous. V gave up 2 bases and J gave up 5 bases, with 13 bases separating them. Germline V lookup: CDR1 MNHGY, CDR2 SVAAGI. The CDR3 runs to 14 residues. The CDR3 reads CASSYRFHPHEQYF. In DNA, the CDR3 is TGTGCCAGCAGTTATCGGTTCCATCCCCACGAGCAGTACTTC.

V gene TRBV30 combines with J gene TRBJ1-6; no clear D. Germline V gene lookup returns CDR1 GTSNPN and CDR2 SVGIG (reference sequence). The CDR3 is made up of 14 amino acids. V was cut by 2 bases and J by 10 bases, with 15 bases left in between. The CDR3 here is CAWSPSTPGSPLHF. CDR3 DNA: TGTGCCTGGAGTCCTTCGACCCCGGGATCACCCCTCCACTTT.

J is TRBJ2-3 and V is TRBV6-1; 11 bases are shared with TRBD2. Germline V gene sequence: CDR1 MNHNS, CDR2 SASEGT. The CDR3 runs 14 residues. The ends lost 8 bases at V and 2 bases at J; junction bases unmatched: 3. CDR3 sequence (DNA): TGTGCCAGCTCTAGCGGGAGGTCCACAGATACGCAGTATTTT. Translated, it gives CASSSGRSTDTQYF.

The chain recombines TRBV28 with TRBJ1-2; 7 bases map to TRBD1. The CDR3 is 15 amino acids. CDR1 and CDR2 (germline): MDHEN, SYDVKM. Trimming at V came to 6 bases and at J to 6 bases, leaving 13 bases not matched to a gene. The CDR3 loop is CASSEVLLGGDGYTF. CDR3 bases: TGTGCCAGCAGCGAAGTTCTTCTAGGGGGCGATGGCTACACCTTC.

In its sample, this clone was seen a few times. V and J are TRBV29-1 and TRBJ2-5, with 14 bases lining up with TRBD2. Trimming at V came to 6 bases and at J to 2 bases, leaving 5 bases not matched to a gene. The CDR3 has 15 amino acids. Germline V gene lookup returns CDR1 SQVTM and CDR2 ANQGSEA. The CDR3 spells CSVRLAGGTQETQYF. CDR3 sequence (DNA): TGCAGCGTGAGACTAGCGGGAGGGACACAAGAGACCCAGTACTTC.

The chain recombines TRBV6-1 with TRBJ2-5; D is uncertain. The germline gives CDR1 MNHNS, CDR2 SASEGT. This CDR3 has 13 residues. V was trimmed by 7 bases and J by 1 base, leaving 10 bases between them. The CDR3: CASTRTRQETQYF. CDR3 sequence (DNA): TGTGCCAGCACTAGAACTCGCCAAGAGACCCAGTACTTC.

The chain carries TRBV11-2 and TRBJ1-1; perhaps TRBD1 as D (5 bases). The germline CDR1 and CDR2 sequences are SGHAT and FQNNGV. This CDR3 is built from 13 residues. V gave up 5 bases and J gave up 5 bases, with 12 bases separating them. The CDR3 coding sequence is TGTGCCAGCAGCCCACTGGGGGGGACTGAAGCTTTCTTT. It encodes CASSPLGGTEAFF. Full variable domain (outside the CDR3, taken from reference TRBV11-2 and TRBJ1-1): EAGVAQSPRYKIIEKRQSVAFWCNPISGHATLYWYQQILGQGPKLLIQFQNNGVVDDSQLPKDRFSAERLKGVDSTLKIQPAKLEDSAVYLCASSPLGGTEAFFGQGTRLTVV.

The rearrangement links TRBV5-1 to TRBJ2-1, with 8 bases identical to TRBD1. Trimming removed 0 bases from V and 7 bases from J; junction bases left unmatched: 12. The CDR3 spans 17 residues. CDR1 is SGHRS and CDR2 is YFSETQ in the germline V gene. CDR3: CASSLGRQGQGRNEQFF. CDR3 sequence (DNA): TGCGCCAGCAGCTTGGGGCGGCAAGGACAGGGAAGGAATGAGCAGTTCTTC.

J is TRBJ2-3 and V is TRBV5-6; 11 bases are a match to TRBD2. J gave up 8 bases and V 3 bases, and 8 bases lay outside the gene matches. The CDR3 is made up of 15 amino acids. Germline CDR1 SGHDT, CDR2 YYEEEE. CDR3 DNA: TGTGCCAGCAGCTGGGGACTAGCGGTTGTTACTACGCAGTATTTT. It encodes CASSWGLAVVTTQYF.

The J gene is TRBJ2-5, the V gene TRBV11-2, with D perhaps TRBD2 (5 bases). Trimming pared 2 bases from V and 5 bases from J, leaving 9 bases between. This CDR3 is built from 13 residues. Germline values: CDR1 SGHAT, CDR2 FQNNGV. The CDR3 nucleotides are TGTGCCAGCAGCTTATCGGGAATGGAGACCCAGTACTTC. This encodes CASSLSGMETQYF.

The chain is built from TRBV6-1 and TRBJ2-7; no definite D call. V lost 7 bases and J lost 10, with 20 bases in between. Germline loops: CDR1 MNHNS, CDR2 SASEGT. CDR3 length: 13 amino acids. This CDR3 is CASNRPPSGKQYF. CDR3 in DNA: TGTGCCAGCAATCGCCCCCCCAGTGGTAAACAGTACTTC.

The chain recombines TRBV19 with TRBJ1-4, with 7 nucleotides matching TRBD1. CDR3 length equals 15 residues. After removal of 5 bases from V and 4 bases from J, the junction contained 7 bases not matched to a gene. Germline V gives CDR1 LNHDA, CDR2 SQIVND (reference sequence). The CDR3 sequence is CASSPGTVHNEKLFF. Here the CDR3 DNA reads TGTGCCAGTAGTCCCGGGACAGTCCATAATGAAAAACTGTTTTTT.

The chain recombines TRBV18 with TRBJ2-1; D call uncertain. The germline CDR1 and CDR2 sequences are KGHSH and LQKENI. The CDR3 has 14 amino acids. V shed 4 bases and J shed 3 bases, with 10 bases lying between them. CDR3 protein: CASSLGPDYNEQFF. CDR3 in DNA: TGTGCCAGCTCACTCGGTCCCGACTACAATGAGCAGTTCTTC. The variable domain in full, completed from reference TRBV18 and TRBJ2-1, reads NAGVMQNPRHLVRRRGQEARLRCSPMKGHSHVYWYRQLPEEGLKFMVYLQKENIIDESGMPKERFSAEFPKEGPSILRIQQVVRGDSAAYFCASSLGPDYNEQFFGPGTRLTVL.